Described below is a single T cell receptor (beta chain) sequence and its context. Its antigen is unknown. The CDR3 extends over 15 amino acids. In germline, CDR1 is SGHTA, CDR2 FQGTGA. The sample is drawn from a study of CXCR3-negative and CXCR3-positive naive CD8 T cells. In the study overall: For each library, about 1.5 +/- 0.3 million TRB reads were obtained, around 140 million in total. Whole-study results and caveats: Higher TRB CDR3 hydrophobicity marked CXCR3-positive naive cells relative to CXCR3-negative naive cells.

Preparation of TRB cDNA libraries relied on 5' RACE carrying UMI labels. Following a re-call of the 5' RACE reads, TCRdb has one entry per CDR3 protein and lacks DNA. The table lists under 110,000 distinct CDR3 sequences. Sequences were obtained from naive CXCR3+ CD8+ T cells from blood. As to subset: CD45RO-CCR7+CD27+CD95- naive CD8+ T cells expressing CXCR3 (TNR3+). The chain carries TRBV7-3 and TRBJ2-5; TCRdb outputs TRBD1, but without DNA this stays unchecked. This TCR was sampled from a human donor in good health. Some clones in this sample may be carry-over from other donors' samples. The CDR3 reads CASSRTTWWGETQYF.